A selection of T cell receptor beta chains follows, all from one sample in a study of blood T cell repertoires in COVID-19. Assay used: immunoSEQ multiplex PCR; TCRdb lists only in-frame clones, some missing. The sample carries roughly 250,000 clones, 84% recorded once. Sequenced input: peripheral blood. The source is a middle-aged man with acute or convalescent COVID-19. CDR3s leave out the opening cysteine and the closing phenylalanine or tryptophan. A D gene is named only where the DNA matches it firmly.

v_gene,d_gene,j_gene,CDR3aa
TRBV5-1,TRBD1,TRBJ1-5,ASSLGSGGQPQH
TRBV3-1/TRBV3-2,TRBD2,TRBJ2-7,ASSQELIAGYEQY
TRBV6-5,-,TRBJ2-7,ASSRNPTDNYEQY
TRBV4-1,TRBD2,TRBJ2-7,ASSQDSGSSLY
TRBV9,TRBD2,TRBJ2-1,ASRPEPGLAGVVEQF
TRBV9,TRBD2,TRBJ2-7,ASSVGGQQTSGRTYEQY
TRBV28,-,TRBJ2-7,ASSLGRRGPYEQY
TRBV19,TRBD1,TRBJ1-1,ASSKGQGASEAF
TRBV5-1,-,TRBJ2-2,ASSLNPPRSGDTGELF
TRBV27,TRBD1,TRBJ2-5,ASSPRQGFFGKTQY
TRBV30,-,TRBJ2-2,AYPDGSRANTGELF
TRBV19,TRBD1,TRBJ1-2,ASTRQGNYGYT
TRBV2,-,TRBJ2-2,ASRPQWTGELF
TRBV7-2,TRBD1,TRBJ1-2,ASSWDSGYGYT
TRBV30,TRBD2,TRBJ2-2,AWSGAGGPTGELF
TRBV2,TRBD1,TRBJ1-4,ASCRDRDEKLF
TRBV30,-,TRBJ2-7,AWRRQLPYEQY
TRBV2,TRBD1,TRBJ1-6,ASSLDRDRGIPLH